Presented here are 5 T cell receptor beta chains from one specimen sequenced in a study of blood T cell repertoires in COVID-19. Data came from immunoSEQ multiplex PCR; TCRdb stores just in-frame clones and leaves some out. The sample includes approximately 20,000 clones, over 75% of them seen just once. Source material: peripheral blood. The receptor set was obtained from an older man with acute or convalescent COVID-19.

The V gene is TRBV5-4, the J gene TRBJ2-5; 8 nucleotides agree with TRBD2. This CDR3 comprises 13 residues. Losses at the gene ends were 0 bases for V and 11 bases for J; bases not matched to a gene: 6. Germline lookup yields CDR1 SGHNT and CDR2 YYREEE (reference sequence). Here the CDR3 reads CASSLELAAQQYF. The CDR3 DNA reads as TGTGCCAGCAGCTTGGAACTAGCGGCGCAACAGTACTTC. Based on the CDR3 plus reference TRBV5-4 and TRBJ2-5, the full variable domain is ETGVTQSPTHLIKTRGQQVTLRCSSQSGHNTVSWYQQALGQGPQFIFQYYREEENGRGNFPPRFSGLQFPNYSSELNVNALELDDSALYLCASSLELAAQQYFGPGTRLLVL.

The rearrangement joins TRBV9 to TRBJ2-2; 8 nucleotides agree with TRBD1. CDR3 size: 19 residues. Germline V gene lookup returns CDR1 SGDLS and CDR2 YYNGEE. V shed 0 bases, J shed 3 bases, and the junction held 13 bases outside the gene matches. CDR3 amino acids: CASSVERTGQVSDTGELFF. CDR3 DNA: TGTGCCAGCAGCGTAGAGAGGACAGGGCAGGTTTCGGACACCGGGGAGCTGTTTTTT.

The chain joins TRBV19 to TRBJ2-2, with D perhaps TRBD2 (7 bases). Germline CDR1 LNHDA, CDR2 SQIVND (reference sequence). The length of the CDR3 is 14 residues. Deletions cut 8 bases from V and 6 bases from J, with 16 bases between. Here the CDR3 reads CASRVRGAPGELFF. CDR3 in DNA: TGTGCCAGTCGGGTTCGGGGGGCCCCCGGGGAGCTGTTTTTT. Using reference TRBV19 and TRBJ2-2 for the parts outside the CDR3, the full variable domain is DGGITQSPKYLFRKEGQNVTLSCEQNLNHDAMYWYRQDPGQGLRLIYYSQIVNDFQKGDIAEGYSVSREKKESFPLTVTSAQKNPTAFYLCASRVRGAPGELFFGEGSRLTVL.

V is TRBV10-3 and J is TRBJ1-5; 8 positions match TRBD1. Trimming removed 6 bases from V and 7 bases from J; junction bases left unmatched: 5. The germline gives CDR1 ENHRY, CDR2 SYGVKD. The CDR3 sequence is 13 residues long. CDR3 in DNA: TGTGCCATCAGGGGACAGGTAGACCAGCCCCAGCATTTT. This translates into CAIRGQVDQPQHF.

J is TRBJ2-5 and V is TRBV10-3; 8 bases agree with TRBD2. Losses at the gene ends were 0 bases for V and 2 bases for J; bases not matched to a gene: 2. The CDR3 is 15 residues long. Germline assignment: CDR1 ENHRY and CDR2 SYGVKD. The CDR3 loop is CAISESGGAQETQYF. As DNA, the CDR3 is TGTGCCATCAGTGAGTCCGGGGGGGCACAAGAGACCCAGTACTTC.